One and the same sample provided the 3 T cell receptor beta chains below, sequenced in a study of blood T cell repertoires in COVID-19. Produced via immunoSEQ multiplex PCR; TCRdb's table is partial and in-frame only. The sample shows more than 40,000 clones, approximately 89% of them seen only once. The sequenced material came from peripheral blood. The source is a man in his fifties or sixties with active or convalescent COVID-19.

The gene calls are TRBV5-1 and TRBJ1-2; TRBD1 aligns across 7 bases. The CDR3 spans 13 residues. With V trimmed by 4 bases and J by 4 bases, 4 bases remained unmatched. Germline loops: CDR1 SGHRS, CDR2 YFSETQ. The chain's CDR3 is CASSTTGRYGYTF. CDR3 coding DNA: TGCGCCAGCAGCACGACAGGGCGCTATGGCTACACCTTC.

This clone showed up just a few times. The chain joins TRBV28 to TRBJ1-3; D is unclear. Trimming took off 3 bases at V and 1 base at J, with 16 bases between the two ends. The CDR3 covers 17 residues. CDR1 is MDHEN and CDR2 is SYDVKM in the germline V gene. The CDR3 DNA reads as TGTGCCAGCAGTTTCCATGCGGCAGTCTTTTCTGGAAACACCATATATTTT. This gives the protein CASSFHAAVFSGNTIYF. Full variable domain (missing parts from reference TRBV28 and TRBJ1-3): DVKVTQSSRYLVKRTGEKVFLECVQDMDHENMFWYRQDPGLGLRLIYFSYDVKMKEKGDIPEGYSVSREKKERFSLILESASTNQTSMYLCASSFHAAVFSGNTIYFGEGSWLTVV.

This chain uses TRBV18 with TRBJ1-1; 8 positions match TRBD1. CDR3 length: 15 residues. V dropped 3 bases and J dropped 5; count of bases not matched to a gene: 8. CDR1 and CDR2 from the germline V gene are KGHSH and LQKENI. The CDR3 sequence is CASSPITGDRTEAFF. The CDR3 region has the DNA TGTGCCAGCTCACCTATAACAGGGGACAGGACTGAAGCTTTCTTT.